One and the same sample provided the 29 T cell receptor beta chains below, sequenced in a study of OX40 agonist ivuxolimab in advanced cancers. Library generation was performed with the immunoSEQ multiplex PCR assay. TCRdb stores this immuneACCESS table with in-frame sequences only. Part of the clones is absent; in the studies checked, under half of the shortfall reflects unresolved V genes, and no reason is known for the rest. The sample table contains 75,000 to 100,000 clones; only one count was recorded for less than 85% of them. 5.5% of the sample is in the top ten clones. This sample comprised CD4+ or CD8+ T cells sorted from blood, obtained in a trial of the OX40 agonist ivuxolimab. The receptor set was obtained from an adult with an advanced solid tumor such as melanoma, head and neck, liver or kidney cancer.

The count of this clone is one. This chain links TRBV13 with TRBJ2-7, with a tentative D call TRBD2 (6 bases). With 4 bases removed from V and 2 bases from J, the gap between germline ends came to 21 bases. Per germline, CDR1 PRHDT and CDR2 FYEKMQ (reference sequence). CDR3 length equals 17 residues. The DNA of the CDR3 is TGTGCCAGCAGCTCCCCTCTTGGGACTCACCACGCCTACGAGCAGTACTTC. It translates to CASSSPLGTHHAYEQYF.

The V and J genes are TRBV30 and TRBJ2-3; 9 bases align to TRBD2. Losses at the gene ends were 4 bases for V and 0 bases for J; bases not matched to a gene: 5. CDR3 size: 15 residues. The V gene's germline CDR1 is GTSNPN and CDR2 SVGIG (reference sequence). The CDR3 protein is CAWKGGGGSTDTQYF. The CDR3 nucleotides are TGTGCCTGGAAGGGCGGGGGGGGAAGCACAGATACGCAGTATTTT.

The rearrangement uses TRBV11-3 and TRBJ2-3, with TRBD2 matching over 10 bases. This CDR3 region has 18 residues. V lost 2 bases to trimming and J lost 1 base; unmatched junction nucleotides: 9. Germline lookup yields CDR1 SGHNT and CDR2 YENEEA. The chain's CDR3 is CASSLKAGGPEGTDTQYF. For the CDR3, the DNA is TGTGCCAGCAGCTTAAAAGCGGGAGGGCCCGAGGGCACAGATACGCAGTATTTT.

The V gene is TRBV29-1, the J gene TRBJ1-4, with 7 bases lining up with TRBD1. The CDR3 has 14 residues. V was clipped by 4 bases and J by 3 bases; unmatched bases: 5. In germline, CDR1 is SQVTM, CDR2 ANQGSEA. The CDR3 DNA follows: TGCAGCGTTGCCTCGACAGGGTCTAATGAAAAACTGTTTTTT. This sequence encodes CSVASTGSNEKLFF.

The chain employs TRBV27 and TRBJ1-4, with 8 bases that match TRBD1. With 5 bases clipped from V and 7 bases from J, the junction kept 9 bases outside the gene matches. This CDR3 comprises 15 residues. The V gene's germline CDR1 is MNHEY and CDR2 SMNVEV (reference sequence). The CDR3 nucleotides are TGTGCCAGCAGTGACAGGGGTCCGGATCCTGAAAAACTGTTTTTT. Protein: CASSDRGPDPEKLFF.

The V and J genes are TRBV6-4 and TRBJ2-1, with D possibly matching TRBD1 (6 bases). The V gene lost 6 bases and the J gene lost 4 bases, with 13 bases spanning the gap. Germline V gene data show CDR1 as MRHNA and CDR2 as SNTAGT. CDR3 size: 14 residues. In nucleotides, the CDR3 is TGTGCCAGCAGACCCTTCGACAGGTACAATGAGCAGTTCTTC. It encodes CASRPFDRYNEQFF.

CDR3 region: CATSRTGTSGSYEQYF. The CDR3 bases are TGTGCCACCAGCAGAACCGGGACTAGCGGGAGCTACGAGCAGTACTTC. The V call is TRBV15, the J call TRBJ2-7; 14 bases agree with TRBD2. In germline, CDR1 is LNHNV, CDR2 YYDKDF (reference sequence). This CDR3 spans 16 amino acids. V shed 2 bases and J 3 bases; nucleotides not matched to a gene: 3.

This clone was detected once. CDR3 sequence reads: CATRQGSEKLFF. In DNA, the CDR3 is TGTGCCACGCGACAGGGTAGTGAAAAACTGTTTTTT. The chain combines TRBV27 with TRBJ1-4; 7 nucleotides match TRBD1. The J segment lost 7 bases and the V segment lost 10 bases, leaving 6 bases of the junction unmatched. This CDR3 has 12 residues. Germline V lookup: CDR1 MNHEY, CDR2 SMNVEV (reference sequence). Looking up the rest from reference TRBV27 and TRBJ1-4 gives the full variable domain: EAQVTQNPRYLITVTGKKLTVTCSQNMNHEYMSWYRQDPGLGLRQIYYSMNVEVTDKGDVPEGYKVSRKEKRNFPLILESPSPNQTSLYFCATRQGSEKLFFGSGTQLSVL.

J is TRBJ1-2 and V is TRBV7-9, with D perhaps matching TRBD1 (5 bases). Germline CDR1 reads SEHNR; CDR2 reads FQNEAQ (reference sequence). Trimming cost V 3 bases and J 8 bases, with 13 bases left between them. This CDR3 comprises 13 residues. The CDR3: CASSLAGREGYTF. In DNA form, the CDR3 reads TGTGCCAGCAGCTTGGCAGGGAGGGAGGGCTACACCTTC.

The V gene is TRBV7-9, the J gene TRBJ2-3; D gene unclear. From germline, CDR1 is SEHNR and CDR2 FQNEAQ (reference sequence). Trimming removed 9 bases from V and 0 bases from J, with 10 bases in between. The CDR3 has 13 amino acids. The CDR3, as DNA: TGTGCCAGTTCACTGTCTAGCACAGATACGCAGTATTTT. As protein: CASSLSSTDTQYF.

The genes are TRBV2 and TRBJ1-1, with D possibly TRBD1 on 5 matching bases. The CDR3 extends over 13 amino acids. Trimming cost V 4 bases and J 1 base, with 7 bases left between them. Germline CDR1 reads SNHLY; CDR2 reads FYNNEI. CDR3 in amino acids: CASSGRENTEAFF. CDR3 sequence (DNA): TGTGCCAGCAGTGGCAGGGAGAACACTGAAGCTTTCTTT.

This clone has just a few counts. J is TRBJ1-1 and V is TRBV4-2, with TRBD1 matching over 7 bases. This CDR3 comprises 15 residues. Trimming cost V 4 bases and J 1 base; bases outside gene matches: 6. The V gene's germline CDR1 is LGHNA and CDR2 YNFKEQ. CDR3 in DNA: TGTGCCAGCAGCCCAGGGGACAGCTCGAACACTGAAGCTTTCTTT. Its translation is CASSPGDSSNTEAFF.

The chain recombines TRBV19 with TRBJ2-3; D unresolved. Trimming took 5 bases from V and 0 from J, leaving 9 bases between them. CDR1 is LNHDA and CDR2 is SQIVND in the germline V gene (reference sequence). This CDR3 region has 14 residues. The CDR3 is CASSRLDSTDTQYF. The CDR3 bases are TGTGCCAGTAGTCGCCTCGACAGCACAGATACGCAGTATTTT. Full variable domain (rest looked up from reference TRBV19 and TRBJ2-3): DGGITQSPKYLFRKEGQNVTLSCEQNLNHDAMYWYRQDPGQGLRLIYYSQIVNDFQKGDIAEGYSVSREKKESFPLTVTSAQKNPTAFYLCASSRLDSTDTQYFGPGTRLTVL.

The CDR3 DNA is TGTGCCAGCTCATTTGGACAGAGGAACACTGAAGCTTTCTTT. Protein sequence: CASSFGQRNTEAFF. The chain couples TRBV18 to TRBJ1-1, with a possible D match to TRBD1 (6 bases). Germline assignment: CDR1 KGHSH and CDR2 LQKENI. Trimming removed 5 bases from V and 1 base from J, with 11 bases in between. The CDR3 spans 14 residues.

The chain is built from TRBV4-1 and TRBJ2-3; 12 bases map to TRBD2. J lost 6 bases, V lost 0 bases, and 7 bases had no gene match. The CDR3 consists of 17 residues. In germline, CDR1 is MGHRA, CDR2 YSYEKL. In nucleotides, the CDR3 is TGCGCCAGCAGCCAAGATAAAACTAGCGGGGGGCAGGATACGCAGTATTTT. As protein: CASSQDKTSGGQDTQYF.

The genes are TRBV15 and TRBJ2-2, with TRBD2 matching 10 bases. From germline, CDR1 is LNHNV and CDR2 YYDKDF (reference sequence). The CDR3 loop spans 16 amino acids. V shed 5 bases, J shed 6 bases, and the junction held 9 bases outside the gene matches. The CDR3 bases are TGTGCCACCAGCCCCGATTACGGGACTAGCGCCGGGGAGCTGTTTTTT. It encodes CATSPDYGTSAGELFF.

This clone turned up a few times. The J gene is TRBJ2-2, the V gene TRBV9; possibly TRBD2 for D (5 bases). This CDR3 has 17 amino acids. CDR1 and CDR2 (germline): SGDLS, YYNGEE. V lost 3 bases and J 6 bases, leaving 21 bases between the germline ends. CDR3 sequence reads: CASSAVFTLHGAGELFF. The CDR3 DNA sequence: TGTGCCAGCAGCGCCGTATTTACCCTCCACGGGGCCGGGGAGCTGTTTTTT.

The sample holds one count of this clone. Other DNA sequences from this sample encode an identical CDR3 as well. The rearrangement joins TRBV6-1 to TRBJ1-3; D is uncertain. The CDR3 spans 12 residues. Looked up from germline, CDR1 is MNHNS and CDR2 is SASEGT. Trimming removed 2 bases at V and 8 bases at J, with 7 bases between. The CDR3, as DNA: TGTGCCAGCAGTGAATCGCGGGACACCATATATTTT. The encoded protein is CASSESRDTIYF.

V usage is TRBV5-4 and J usage is TRBJ1-1; D gene ambiguous. The germline CDR1 and CDR2 sequences are SGHNT and YYREEE (reference sequence). The CDR3 consists of 15 residues. V lost 2 bases, J lost 2 bases, and 13 bases lay in between. The CDR3 bases are TGTGCCAGCAGCTTCCAACATGAGAGAAACACTGAAGCTTTCTTT. This codes for CASSFQHERNTEAFF.

The chain uses TRBV5-1 and TRBJ2-1; 10 bases match TRBD2. This CDR3 spans 16 amino acids. With V trimmed by 2 bases and J by 4 bases, 6 bases remained unmatched. CDR1 and CDR2 (germline): SGHRS, YFSETQ. CDR3 in DNA: TGCGCCAGCAGCTTCCCTGGACTAGCGGTTTACAATGAGCAGTTCTTC. Its translation is CASSFPGLAVYNEQFF.

The DNA for the CDR3 is TGTGCCAGTAGCACCGGGACTAGCGGGACCGCAGATACGCAGTATTTT. It specifies CASSTGTSGTADTQYF. The chain has TRBV19 and TRBJ2-3; 13 bases match TRBD2. Germline V gene sequence: CDR1 LNHDA, CDR2 SQIVND (reference sequence). The CDR3 runs 16 residues. V was pared by 6 bases and J by 4 bases, with 7 bases of the junction left unmatched.

This clone appeared a single time. The chain links TRBV2 to TRBJ1-1; D is unclear. The germline V gene has CDR1 SNHLY and CDR2 FYNNEI. V was shortened by 6 bases and J by 0 bases, with 14 bases between the two germline ends. This CDR3 is 15 amino acids long. The CDR3 region is CASRREQSMNTEAFF. DNA of the CDR3: TGTGCCAGCAGGAGAGAACAGAGCATGAACACTGAAGCTTTCTTT.

J is TRBJ1-6 and V is TRBV6-6; D is undetermined. This CDR3 is 16 amino acids long. Trimming pared 0 bases from V and 3 bases from J, leaving 9 bases between. CDR1 and CDR2 (germline): MNHNY, SVGAGI (reference sequence). This CDR3 is CASSYSRSVYNSPLHF. DNA of the CDR3: TGTGCCAGCAGTTACTCGAGGTCGGTCTATAATTCACCCCTCCACTTT.

The gene calls are TRBV27 and TRBJ1-1; D remains unclear. CDR1 and CDR2 from the germline V gene are MNHEY and SMNVEV (reference sequence). CDR3 length equals 15 residues. The V and J ends lost 1 base and 1 base respectively, with 10 bases between them. The CDR3 DNA is TGTGCCAGCAGTTTATTTCTTGGGTCGAACACTGAAGCTTTCTTT. Amino acids: CASSLFLGSNTEAFF.

V and J are TRBV2 and TRBJ2-7; 10 bases map to TRBD2. CDR1 SNHLY and CDR2 FYNNEI come from the germline V gene. Trimming removed 7 bases from V and 4 bases from J; junction bases left unmatched: 1. The CDR3 spans 12 residues. CDR3 protein: CASTSGSYEQYF. In DNA, the CDR3 is TGTGCCAGCACTAGCGGGAGTTACGAGCAGTACTTC.

This clone occurred a few times. The chain recombines TRBV4-3 with TRBJ1-2; 9 nucleotides match TRBD1. CDR1 is LGHNA, CDR2 YSLEER, per germline. J gave up 7 bases and V 8 bases, and 5 bases lay outside the gene matches. The CDR3 totals 12 residues. The CDR3 region is CASGDRVSGYTF. CDR3 coding DNA: TGCGCCAGCGGGGACAGGGTTTCTGGCTACACCTTC.

V usage is TRBV6-5 and J usage is TRBJ2-7; TRBD1 aligns across 12 bases. The CDR3 runs 16 residues. The germline gives CDR1 MNHEY, CDR2 SVGAGI. Trimming took 4 bases from V and 3 from J; bases not matched to a gene: 7. This CDR3 is CASSFLGQGALYEQYF. DNA for the CDR3: TGTGCCAGCAGTTTCTTGGGACAGGGGGCACTCTACGAGCAGTACTTC.

This sequence joins TRBV5-1 and TRBJ2-3; a possible D gene is TRBD2 (6 bases). There are 12 residues in the CDR3. Trimming removed 0 bases at V and 10 bases at J, with 9 bases between. Germline assignment: CDR1 SGHRS and CDR2 YFSETQ. CDR3 nucleotides: TGCGCCAGCAGCTTGGCTGGGACTCCGCAGTATTTT. It specifies CASSLAGTPQYF.

The J gene is TRBJ2-1, the V gene TRBV7-2, with TRBD2 as a possible D gene (5 bases). V was pared by 3 bases and J by 7 bases, with 13 bases between. CDR3 length: 14 amino acids. In germline, CDR1 is SGHTA, CDR2 FQGNSA. The CDR3 sequence is CASSLEETRNEQFF. CDR3 DNA: TGTGCCAGCAGCTTGGAGGAGACTCGGAATGAGCAGTTCTTC.